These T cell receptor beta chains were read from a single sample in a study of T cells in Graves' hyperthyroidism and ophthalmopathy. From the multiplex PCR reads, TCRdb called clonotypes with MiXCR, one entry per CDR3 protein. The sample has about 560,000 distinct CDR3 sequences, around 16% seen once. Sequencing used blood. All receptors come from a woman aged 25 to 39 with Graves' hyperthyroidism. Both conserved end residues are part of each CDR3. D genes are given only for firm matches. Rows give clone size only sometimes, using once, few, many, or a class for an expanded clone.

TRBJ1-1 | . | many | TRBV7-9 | TGTGCCAGCAGCTTAAGGGTGGTACAGGACACTGAAGCTTTCTTT | CASSLRVVQDTEAFF
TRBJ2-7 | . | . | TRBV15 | TGTGCCACCAGCAGTAAGGGGGAGTACGAGCAGTACTTC | CATSSKGEYEQYF
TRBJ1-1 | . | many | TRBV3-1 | TGTGCCAGCAGCCAAGACAGCCTGAACACTGAAGCTTTCTTT | CASSQDSLNTEAFF
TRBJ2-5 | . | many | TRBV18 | TGTGCCAGCTCACCGACAGATGGGGTCAGCGAGACCCAGTACTTC | CASSPTDGVSETQYF
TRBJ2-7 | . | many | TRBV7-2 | TGTGCCAGCAGCCCCACACGGATATCCTACGAGCAGTACTTC | CASSPTRISYEQYF
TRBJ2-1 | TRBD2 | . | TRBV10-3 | TGTGCCACACGGCTAGCGGGAGGGGCCCATGAGCAGTTCTTC | CATRLAGGAHEQFF
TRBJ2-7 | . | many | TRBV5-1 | TGCGCCAGCAGCACGGCACAGGGCCCCTACGAGCAGTACTTC | CASSTAQGPYEQYF
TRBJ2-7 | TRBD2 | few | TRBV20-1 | TGCAGTGCTAGGGATTCGCCACTAGCGGGATCCAGTATGGGGGCCTACGAGCAGTACTTC | CSARDSPLAGSSMGAYEQYF
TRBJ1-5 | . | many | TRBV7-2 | TGTGCCAGCAGCTCCTGGACCGATAGCAATCAGCCCCAGCATTTT | CASSSWTDSNQPQHF
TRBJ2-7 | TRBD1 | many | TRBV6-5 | TGTGCCAGCAGTTACTCGTACAGGGGGATTACCTACGAGCAGTACTTC | CASSYSYRGITYEQYF
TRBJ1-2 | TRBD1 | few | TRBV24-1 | TGTGCCACCAGTGATGCCTTGTGGGACAAGGGGGCCTATGGCTACACCTTC | CATSDALWDKGAYGYTF
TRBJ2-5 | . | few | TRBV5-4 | TGTGCCAGCAGCCAGGGTGGGCAGATTGTTTTGGGACAAGAGACCCAGTACTTC | CASSQGGQIVLGQETQYF
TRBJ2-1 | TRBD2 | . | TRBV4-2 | TGTGCCAGCAGCCCTAGCGGGAGGGAGGGCAATGAGCAGTTCTTC | CASSPSGREGNEQFF
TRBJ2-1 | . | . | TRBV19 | TGTGCCAGTAGTATTCTCGGGAATGAGCAGTTCTTC | CASSILGNEQFF
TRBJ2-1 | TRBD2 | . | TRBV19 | TGTGCCAGTAGTATCCGGGGACTAGCGGGAGTCCACAATGAGCAGTTCTTC | CASSIRGLAGVHNEQFF
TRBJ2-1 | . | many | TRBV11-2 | TGTGCCAGCAGCTTAGAGGGTCGGATGTACAATGAGCAGTTCTTC | CASSLEGRMYNEQFF
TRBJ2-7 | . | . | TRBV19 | TGTGCCAGTAGCGGACCCCACGAGCAGTACTTC | CASSGPHEQYF
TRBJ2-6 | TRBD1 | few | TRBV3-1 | TGTGCCAGCTGGGACAGGGCACAAGGGGCCAACGTCCTGACTTTC | CASWDRAQGANVLTF
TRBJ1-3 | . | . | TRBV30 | TGTGCCTGGAGTGTATCGTCGGGTGGTTCTGGAAACACCATATATTTT | CAWSVSSGGSGNTIYF
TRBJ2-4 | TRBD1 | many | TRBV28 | TGTGCCAGCGTGGACAGGGAGTCACCCAAAAACATTCAGTACTTC | CASVDRESPKNIQYF
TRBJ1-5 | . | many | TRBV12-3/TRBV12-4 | TGTGCCAGCAGTGAGGGGGGGATTATAGCGGGGCAGCCCCAGCATTTT | CASSEGGIIAGQPQHF
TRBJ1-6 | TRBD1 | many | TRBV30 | TGTGCCTGGATTAGGACAGGATATAATTCACCCCTCCACTTT | CAWIRTGYNSPLHF
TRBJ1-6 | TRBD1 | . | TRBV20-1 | TGCAGTGCAAGAGACAGGGGTGTGGCCTATAATTCACCCCTCCACTTT | CSARDRGVAYNSPLHF
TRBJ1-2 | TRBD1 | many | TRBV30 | TGTGCCTGGAGTCCAACAGGGGGCCATGGCTACACCTTC | CAWSPTGGHGYTF
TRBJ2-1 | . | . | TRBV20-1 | TGCAGTGCTAGAGATGTAAGGGCTCTATACAATGAGCAGTTCTTC | CSARDVRALYNEQFF
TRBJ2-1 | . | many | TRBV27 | TGTGCCAGCAGTCCAAGACAGAGAATATACAATGAGCAGTTCTTC | CASSPRQRIYNEQFF